What follows are 9 T cell receptor beta chains derived from one specimen sequenced in a study of cytomegalovirus exposure and HLA in healthy donors. Primers for the PCR totalled 60 Vbeta and 13 Jbeta. The data were produced by immunoSEQ multiplex PCR, yet TCRdb's version contains in-frame clones alone and is incomplete. The sample comprises 130,000 or so clones, around 82% of which are singletons, and roughly 1.2% rests with the top ten. The material sequenced was PBMCs. These TCRs come from a man aged 50-60 years in good health and CMV-seronegative.

The rearrangement links TRBV11-2 to TRBJ2-7; the D gene is possibly TRBD1 (5 bases). Per germline, CDR1 SGHAT and CDR2 FQNNGV. This CDR3 contains 12 residues. The V and J ends lost 5 bases and 3 bases respectively, with 8 bases between them. This CDR3 reads CASSADSYEQYF. For the CDR3, the DNA is TGTGCCAGCAGCGCCGACAGCTACGAGCAGTACTTC.

The chain uses TRBV10-1 and TRBJ1-3; 7 bases are shared with TRBD1. Trimming removed 3 bases from V and 1 base from J; junction bases left unmatched: 3. In germline, CDR1 is WNHNN, CDR2 SYGVQD (reference sequence). This CDR3 spans 15 amino acids. CDR3 coding DNA: TGCGCCAGCAGTGAAAACAGGGGTTCTGGAAACACCATATATTTT. It specifies CASSENRGSGNTIYF.

J is TRBJ2-2 and V is TRBV19; D is unclear. Between the trimmed V and J ends, which lost 3 bases and 6 bases, there was a span of 8 bases. The CDR3 sequence is 13 residues long. Germline V gene data show CDR1 as LNHDA and CDR2 as SQIVND (reference sequence). The CDR3 spells CASSIFSAGELFF. In DNA form, the CDR3 reads TGTGCCAGTAGTATTTTTTCGGCCGGGGAGCTGTTTTTT.

CDR3 amino acids: CASSVLAGGPSTQYF. In DNA form, the CDR3 reads TGTGCCAGCAGTGTACTAGCGGGAGGGCCTTCGACCCAGTACTTC. The rearrangement joins TRBV2 to TRBJ2-5; the match to TRBD2 covers 13 bases. V shed 4 bases and J 7 bases; nucleotides not matched to a gene: 6. The CDR3 sequence is 15 residues long. Germline V gives CDR1 SNHLY, CDR2 FYNNEI.

This sequence joins TRBV28 and TRBJ2-1; D is ambiguous. This CDR3 is 14 amino acids long. Germline CDR1 reads MDHEN; CDR2 reads SYDVKM. The V end was cut by 3 bases, the J end by 4 bases, with 10 bases between. The CDR3 region is CASSLLGSYNEQFF. In DNA, the CDR3 is TGTGCCAGCAGTTTGCTCGGGTCATACAATGAGCAGTTCTTC.

V usage is TRBV5-4 and J usage is TRBJ2-3; 8 bases agree with TRBD1. Germline CDR1 is SGHNT and CDR2 is YYREEE (reference sequence). The V gene end was trimmed by 0 bases and the J gene end by 0 bases; junction bases not matched to a gene: 3. This CDR3 has 16 amino acids. The CDR3 protein is CASSLGGQASTDTQYF. CDR3 in DNA: TGTGCCAGCAGCTTGGGGGGACAGGCTAGCACAGATACGCAGTATTTT.

The rearrangement uses TRBV7-8 and TRBJ1-2, with 7 bases matching TRBD1. CDR3 length equals 16 residues. The J segment lost 0 bases and the V segment lost 5 bases, leaving 9 bases of the junction unmatched. CDR1 is SGHVS and CDR2 is FQNEAQ in the germline V gene. CDR3 sequence reads: CASSPRQGRANYGYTF. Here the CDR3 DNA reads TGTGCCAGCAGCCCACGACAGGGACGGGCTAACTATGGCTACACCTTC.

This sequence joins TRBV7-9 and TRBJ2-2; 7 bases match TRBD1. V shed 5 bases and J 0 bases; nucleotides not matched to a gene: 6. CDR3 size: 16 residues. Germline CDR1 SEHNR, CDR2 FQNEAQ (reference sequence). The CDR3 here is CASSRLQGANTGELFF. As DNA, the CDR3 is TGTGCCAGCAGCCGACTCCAGGGGGCGAACACCGGGGAGCTGTTTTTT.

V usage is TRBV2 and J usage is TRBJ2-5, with TRBD2 identical over 7 bases. The germline gives CDR1 SNHLY, CDR2 FYNNEI. After removal of 6 bases from V and 2 bases from J, the junction contained 9 bases not matched to a gene. The CDR3 length is 15 residues. The CDR3: CASRSGTSDQETQYF. Here the CDR3 DNA reads TGTGCCAGCAGGAGCGGAACTAGCGATCAAGAGACCCAGTACTTC.